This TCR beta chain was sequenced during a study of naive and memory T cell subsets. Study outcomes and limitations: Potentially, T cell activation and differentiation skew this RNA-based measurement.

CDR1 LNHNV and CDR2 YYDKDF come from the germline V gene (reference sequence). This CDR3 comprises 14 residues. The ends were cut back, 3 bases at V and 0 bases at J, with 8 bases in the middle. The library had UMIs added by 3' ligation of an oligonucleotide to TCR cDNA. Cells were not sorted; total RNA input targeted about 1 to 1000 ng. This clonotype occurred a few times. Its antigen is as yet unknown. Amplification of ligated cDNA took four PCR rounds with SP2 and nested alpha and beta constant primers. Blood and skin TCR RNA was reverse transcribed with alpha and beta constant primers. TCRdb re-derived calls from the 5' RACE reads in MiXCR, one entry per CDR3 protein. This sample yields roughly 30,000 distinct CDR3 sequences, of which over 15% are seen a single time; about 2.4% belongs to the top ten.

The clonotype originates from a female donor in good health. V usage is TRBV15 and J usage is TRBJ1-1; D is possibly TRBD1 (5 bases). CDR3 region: CATSRDNLNTEAFF. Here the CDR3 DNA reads TGTGCCACCAGCAGGGACAATTTGAACACTGAAGCTTTCTTT.